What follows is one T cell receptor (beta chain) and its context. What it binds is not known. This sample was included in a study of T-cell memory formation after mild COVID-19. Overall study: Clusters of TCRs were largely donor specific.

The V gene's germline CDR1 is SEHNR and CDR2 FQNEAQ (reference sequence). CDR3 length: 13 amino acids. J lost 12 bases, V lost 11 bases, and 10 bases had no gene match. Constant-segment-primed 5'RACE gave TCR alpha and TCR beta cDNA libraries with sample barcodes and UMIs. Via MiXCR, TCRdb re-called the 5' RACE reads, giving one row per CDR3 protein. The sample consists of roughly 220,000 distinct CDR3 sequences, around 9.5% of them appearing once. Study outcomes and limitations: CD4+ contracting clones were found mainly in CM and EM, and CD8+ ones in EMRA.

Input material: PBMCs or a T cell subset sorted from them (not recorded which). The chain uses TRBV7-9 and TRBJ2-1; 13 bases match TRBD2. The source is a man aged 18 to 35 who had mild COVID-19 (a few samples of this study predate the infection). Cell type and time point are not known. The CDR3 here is CAGTSGDVLGQFF. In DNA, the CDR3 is TGTGCCGGGACTAGCGGGGACGTTTTGGGGCAGTTCTTC.